This T cell receptor (beta chain) came from a study of T cells of healthy individuals. The V end was cut by 7 bases, the J end by 6 bases, with 14 bases between. CDR3 length: 13 residues. In germline, CDR1 is ENHRY, CDR2 SYGVKD. TCRdb used MiXCR to reprocess the 5' RACE reads, holding one entry per CDR3 protein. The profile covers 40,000 to 60,000 distinct CDR3 sequences, with under 15% appearing a single time and about 16% taken by the ten largest. The receptor comes from a human donor in good health. The V call is TRBV10-3, the J call TRBJ2-3; D tentatively reads TRBD1 or TRBD2 (5 bases each). The CDR3 DNA is TGTGCCATCACCTGGGACCCCGGGGATACGCAGTATTTT. Protein product: CAITWDPGDTQYF.